This passage covers 32 T cell receptor beta chains from one sample sequenced in a study of blood T cells in healthy people across ages. Then a second PCR, running about 6 to 12 cycles, was carried out with a sample-barcoded 5' primer and a J-beta primer mix. TCRdb used MiXCR to reprocess the 5' RACE reads, holding one entry per CDR3 protein. Of 700,000 to 900,000 distinct CDR3 sequences in the sample, around 24% are singletons; the top ten hold about 2.9%. The same sample was also studied in work on T cells of mothers and their children.

Sequencing used blood. These receptors originate from a boy aged 10-17 years in good health.

This clonotype appeared a few times. The rearrangement joins TRBV29-1 to TRBJ2-7; D perhaps matches TRBD2 (5 bases). The V gene's germline CDR1 is SQVTM and CDR2 ANQGSEA. The CDR3 extends over 14 amino acids. Trimming took off 3 bases at V and 0 bases at J, with 12 bases between the two ends. The CDR3 region has the DNA TGCAGCGTTGACTGGAACGGAGGCTCCTACGAGCAGTACTTC. Its translation is CSVDWNGGSYEQYF.

A few counts support this clonotype. This sequence joins TRBV12-3 or TRBV12-4 and TRBJ2-3; perhaps TRBD1 as D (6 bases). The V and J ends lost 1 base and 1 base respectively, with 9 bases between them. This CDR3 has 15 residues. Written as DNA, the CDR3 is TGTGCCAGCAGTTTAGATACAGGGCGCACAGATACGCAGTATTTT. Its protein product is CASSLDTGRTDTQYF.

Only a few counts were recorded for this clonotype. J is TRBJ1-1 and V is TRBV12-3 or TRBV12-4; 9 bases match TRBD1. The length of the CDR3 is 14 residues. V gave up 6 bases and J gave up 10 bases; unmatched junction bases: 12. The CDR3 loop reads CASSTPLQGARAFF. The CDR3 DNA follows: TGTGCCAGCAGCACGCCACTACAGGGGGCTCGAGCTTTCTTT.

The chain employs TRBV7-9 and TRBJ1-2; D is unresolved. This CDR3 has 13 residues. Germline V CDR1 and CDR2: SEHNR, FQNEAQ (reference sequence). Deletions cut 5 bases from V and 7 bases from J, with 14 bases between. CDR3 coding DNA: TGTGCCAGCAGCCCAGAGGTGACCGGTGGCTACACCTTC. Protein product: CASSPEVTGGYTF.

V is TRBV7-9 and J is TRBJ2-7; D remains unclear. The closer fit of TRBJ2-1 to the DNA end suggests the J call may be wrong. Germline-derived CDR1 and CDR2 are SEHNR and FQNEAQ (reference sequence). The CDR3 totals 16 residues. CDR3 nucleotides: TGTGCCAGCAGCTCCCATGGGCGGATATCTTACAATGAGCAGTTCTTC. This codes for CASSSHGRISYNEQFF.

This chain joins TRBV20-1 and TRBJ1-4; weak D call: TRBD1 (6 bases). The germline CDR1 and CDR2 sequences are DFQATT and SNEGSKA (reference sequence). The V end was cut by 3 bases, the J end by 0 bases, with 11 bases between. The CDR3 is 15 amino acids. The chain's CDR3 is CSASGGAATNEKLFF. The CDR3 bases are TGCAGTGCTAGTGGGGGGGCTGCAACTAATGAAAAACTGTTTTTT.

The rearrangement links TRBV28 to TRBJ2-7, with D possibly matching TRBD2 (6 bases). Between the trimmed V and J ends, which lost 4 bases and 3 bases, there was a span of 19 bases. The CDR3 is 16 amino acids. The germline gives CDR1 MDHEN, CDR2 SYDVKM. CDR3 DNA sequence: TGTGCCAGCAGTTCCACCTTTGGGCAGGGACTCTACGAGCAGTACTTC. Translating gives CASSSTFGQGLYEQYF.

This clonotype was detected a few times. J is TRBJ2-5 and V is TRBV6-5, with 8 bases matching TRBD1. The J call may be faulty, since TRBJ2-7 better matches the DNA end. The CDR3 runs to 15 residues. Looked up from germline, CDR1 is MNHEY and CDR2 is SVGAGI. DNA of the CDR3: TGTGCCAGCAGTTACACCGGGACAGGAGCCTACGAGCAGTACTTC. Residues: CASSYTGTGAYEQYF.

This clonotype occurred a few times. The chain joins TRBV5-1 to TRBJ2-2; 11 positions match TRBD2. The CDR3 covers 19 residues. The germline gives CDR1 SGHRS, CDR2 YFSETQ. Losses at the gene ends were 4 bases for V and 0 bases for J; bases not matched to a gene: 11. The CDR3 DNA follows: TGCGCCAGCAGCCCAACTACTAGCGGGGGTTTGGCGAACACCGGGGAGCTGTTTTTT. This sequence encodes CASSPTTSGGLANTGELFF.

V is TRBV6-1 and J is TRBJ1-5; no firm D call. V lost 3 bases to trimming and J lost 1 base, with 10 bases between them. CDR3 length equals 15 residues. Germline V gives CDR1 MNHNS, CDR2 SASEGT. CDR3 region: CASSDGVSSNQPQHF. The DNA of the CDR3 is TGTGCCAGCAGTGATGGTGTTTCCAGCAATCAGCCCCAGCATTTT.

V and J are TRBV15 and TRBJ2-7; D not certain. CDR3 length: 12 amino acids. Germline CDR1 is LNHNV and CDR2 is YYDKDF (reference sequence). V was shortened by 2 bases and J by 3 bases, with 5 bases between the two germline ends. CDR3 nucleotide sequence: TGTGCCACCAGCAGATTGGGCTACGAGCAGTACTTC. This encodes CATSRLGYEQYF.

This clonotype has only a few counts. The chain uses TRBV5-1 and TRBJ2-6; the match to TRBD1 covers 8 bases. V lost 4 bases, J lost 3 bases, and 9 bases stayed unmatched. This CDR3 is built from 17 residues. Germline V gene sequence: CDR1 SGHRS, CDR2 YFSETQ. CDR3 region: CASSQHQGAYGANVLTF. The CDR3 DNA reads as TGCGCCAGCAGCCAACATCAGGGGGCCTATGGGGCCAACGTCCTGACTTTC.

This clonotype was seen more than once but under ten times. CDR3 amino acids: CSARRLAGGYEQYF. The CDR3 DNA reads TGCAGTGCTAGGAGGCTAGCGGGGGGATACGAGCAGTACTTC. This chain joins TRBV20-1 and TRBJ2-7; 11 bases match TRBD2. Trimming cost V 3 bases and J 4 bases; bases outside gene matches: 5. There are 14 residues in the CDR3. The germline CDR1 and CDR2 sequences are DFQATT and SNEGSKA (reference sequence).

This CDR3 reads CASSLVRGGSHEQYF. CDR3 DNA sequence: TGTGCCAGCAGCTTGGTGCGGGGGGGCAGCCACGAGCAGTACTTC. The gene calls are TRBV7-8 and TRBJ2-5, with 9 bases matching TRBD2. The J call may be mistaken, given a closer DNA end match to TRBJ2-7. CDR3 length equals 15 residues. The V gene's germline CDR1 is SGHVS and CDR2 FQNEAQ.

This chain connects TRBV5-1 to TRBJ2-1; D unclear. The germline V and J ends were trimmed by 4 bases and 5 bases, with 7 bases remaining between them. Germline V gene lookup returns CDR1 SGHRS and CDR2 YFSETQ. CDR3 length: 12 residues. As DNA, the CDR3 is TGCGCCAGCAGCCGGACCCACAATGAGCAGTTCTTC. Its protein is CASSRTHNEQFF.

This clonotype came up a few times. The genes are TRBV4-3 and TRBJ1-4; 7 bases fit TRBD1. V was clipped by 1 base and J by 5 bases; unmatched bases: 4. The CDR3 is 15 residues long. Germline V gives CDR1 LGHNA, CDR2 YSLEER. CDR3 nucleotides: TGCGCCAGCAGCCAAGCGGGACAGACAAATGAAAAACTGTTTTTT. Its protein product is CASSQAGQTNEKLFF.

The chain couples TRBV6-5 to TRBJ2-5, with D possibly matching TRBD1 (6 bases). Germline values: CDR1 MNHEY, CDR2 SVGAGI. Trimming stripped 4 bases from V and 5 bases from J, with 17 bases between. The CDR3 contains 15 residues. The chain's CDR3 is CASSSDPGAWETQYF. CDR3 coding DNA: TGTGCCAGCAGTTCCGACCCAGGGGCGTGGGAGACCCAGTACTTC.

This clonotype was counted only a few times. This chain uses TRBV6-5 with TRBJ2-1; the match to TRBD1 covers 9 bases. The V gene's germline CDR1 is MNHEY and CDR2 SVGAGI. Trimming removed 5 bases from V and 6 bases from J; junction bases left unmatched: 8. The CDR3 is 15 residues long. CDR3 bases: TGTGCCAGCAGTAAACAGGGGGCTAGACCCAATGAGCAGTTCTTC. This gives the protein CASSKQGARPNEQFF.

This clonotype has only a few counts. The rearrangement joins TRBV6-2 or TRBV6-3 to TRBJ1-2, with 7 bases that match TRBD1. The CDR3 runs to 15 residues. J gave up 8 bases and V 6 bases, and 15 bases lay outside the gene matches. Germline assignment: CDR1 MNHEY and CDR2 SVGEGT. The CDR3, as DNA: TGTGCCAGCAGAACCCGAAAGGGGGCAGGGGAAGGCTACACCTTC. It is translated as CASRTRKGAGEGYTF.

This sequence joins TRBV25-1 and TRBJ1-2, with D possibly being TRBD1 (5 bases). This CDR3 comprises 13 residues. The V end lost 7 bases, the J end lost 4 bases, and 13 bases lay between the germline ends. Germline CDR1 is MGHDK and CDR2 is SYGVNS. In nucleotides, the CDR3 is TGTGCCAGCACCCGCCAGGGAGGCTATGGCTACACCTTC. The encoded protein is CASTRQGGYGYTF.

This clonotype occurred a few times. The chain combines TRBV12-5 with TRBJ1-2; perhaps TRBD1 as D (5 bases). This CDR3 has 16 amino acids. The germline V gene has CDR1 LGHNT and CDR2 FRNRAP. The V end was cut by 5 bases, the J end by 0 bases, with 16 bases between. CDR3 sequence reads: CASGALPGLANYGYTF. The CDR3, as DNA: TGTGCTAGTGGTGCACTACCAGGGTTAGCTAACTATGGCTACACCTTC. Looking up the rest from reference TRBV12-5 and TRBJ1-2 gives the full variable domain: DARVTQTPRHKVTEMGQEVTMRCQPILGHNTVFWYRQTMMQGLELLAYFRNRAPLDDSGMPKDRFSAEMPDATLATLKIQPSEPRDSAVYFCASGALPGLANYGYTFGSGTRLTVV.

The chain couples TRBV10-3 to TRBJ2-3; 12 bases line up with TRBD2. The V gene end was trimmed by 6 bases and the J gene end by 0 bases; junction bases not matched to a gene: 7. This CDR3 has 17 residues. Germline lookup yields CDR1 ENHRY and CDR2 SYGVKD. CDR3 sequence reads: CAIRTSGGGSSTDTQYF. CDR3 bases: TGTGCCATCAGGACTAGCGGGGGAGGTTCTAGCACAGATACGCAGTATTTT.

The rearrangement uses TRBV7-9 and TRBJ2-7; no firm D call. The J call may be in error: the DNA end matches TRBJ2-1 better. The CDR3 sequence is 11 residues long. The germline gives CDR1 SEHNR, CDR2 FQNEAQ (reference sequence). The CDR3 here is CASSLDAEQFF. The CDR3 nucleotides are TGTGCCAGCAGCTTAGACGCTGAGCAGTTCTTC.

The sample holds a few counts of this clonotype. V usage is TRBV6-5 and J usage is TRBJ1-2; no clear D. Germline CDR1 MNHEY, CDR2 SVGAGI. CDR3 length: 14 amino acids. Trimming stripped 0 bases from V and 5 bases from J, with 10 bases between. The CDR3 bases are TGTGCCAGCAGTTACTCAGGGAATGGGTATGGCTACACCTTC. Translated, it gives CASSYSGNGYGYTF.

The V and J genes are TRBV3-1 and TRBJ2-1, with a possible D match to TRBD2 (5 bases). V gave up 5 bases and J gave up 0 bases, with 11 bases separating them. The V gene's germline CDR1 is LGHDT and CDR2 YNNKEL (reference sequence). There are 15 residues in the CDR3. The CDR3 coding sequence is TGTGCCAGCAGCGGGAGCTGGTTCTCCTACAATGAGCAGTTCTTC. Its protein is CASSGSWFSYNEQFF.

This clonotype has more than one count but fewer than ten. The V call is TRBV7-9, the J call TRBJ1-4, with TRBD1 matching 9 bases. The CDR3 has 16 residues. Germline V gene lookup returns CDR1 SEHNR and CDR2 FQNEAQ (reference sequence). Trimming took 4 bases from V and 8 from J; bases not matched to a gene: 11. CDR3 DNA sequence: TGTGCCAGCAGCTCAGCCGGGGACAGGGCACGGGAAAAACTGTTTTTT. This encodes CASSSAGDRAREKLFF.

In this sample, this clonotype turned up a few times. V usage is TRBV19 and J usage is TRBJ2-2; D is possibly TRBD1 or TRBD2 (5 bases each). Looked up from germline, CDR1 is LNHDA and CDR2 is SQIVND (reference sequence). V lost 0 bases, J lost 3 bases, and 8 bases lay in between. CDR3 length: 15 amino acids. Written as DNA, the CDR3 is TGTGCCAGTAGTATAGAGGGACCGGACACCGGGGAGCTGTTTTTT. Translation: CASSIEGPDTGELFF.

This clonotype has just one count. This chain uses TRBV20-1 with TRBJ1-4; no clear D. Germline V gives CDR1 DFQATT, CDR2 SNEGSKA (reference sequence). The length of the CDR3 is 13 residues. V gave up 6 bases and J gave up 5 bases, with 13 bases separating them. The CDR3 protein is CSATRPFNEKLFF. The CDR3 DNA follows: TGCAGTGCCACCCGACCTTTCAATGAAAAACTGTTTTTT.

The rearrangement links TRBV6-2 or TRBV6-3 to TRBJ1-2, with a tentative D call TRBD1 (5 bases). Per the germline V gene, CDR1 is MNHEY and CDR2 is SVGEGT. The CDR3 loop spans 12 amino acids. Trimming removed 2 bases at V and 6 bases at J, with 7 bases between. CDR3 protein: CASSYAGNGYTF. As DNA, the CDR3 is TGTGCCAGCAGTTACGCAGGGAATGGCTACACCTTC.

The gene calls are TRBV10-3 and TRBJ2-5; D is perhaps TRBD1 (5 bases). Trimming took off 1 base at V and 5 bases at J, with 8 bases between the two ends. The germline V gene has CDR1 ENHRY and CDR2 SYGVKD. The CDR3 contains 13 residues. The CDR3 nucleotides read TGTGCCATCAGTGAGTACAGGATTGAGACCCAGTACTTC. Its protein is CAISEYRIETQYF.

About this clonotype: Germline is not matched at one junction end, which may reflect a read error. The chain is built from TRBV12-3 or TRBV12-4 and TRBJ2-3; TRBD2 aligns across 12 bases. The CDR3 is made up of 15 amino acids. CDR3 protein: CASSLTSGGTDAQYF. CDR3 DNA: TGTGCCAGCAGTCTGACTAGCGGGGGCACAGATGCGCAGTATTTT.

The chain combines TRBV5-1 with TRBJ2-3; TRBD2 matches 12 bases. Germline V gives CDR1 SGHRS, CDR2 YFSETQ. CDR3 size: 17 residues. Trimming cost V 5 bases and J 0 bases; bases outside gene matches: 7. CDR3 amino acids: CASRTSGGPFSTDTQYF. As DNA, the CDR3 is TGCGCCAGCAGGACTAGCGGGGGCCCATTCAGCACAGATACGCAGTATTTT.